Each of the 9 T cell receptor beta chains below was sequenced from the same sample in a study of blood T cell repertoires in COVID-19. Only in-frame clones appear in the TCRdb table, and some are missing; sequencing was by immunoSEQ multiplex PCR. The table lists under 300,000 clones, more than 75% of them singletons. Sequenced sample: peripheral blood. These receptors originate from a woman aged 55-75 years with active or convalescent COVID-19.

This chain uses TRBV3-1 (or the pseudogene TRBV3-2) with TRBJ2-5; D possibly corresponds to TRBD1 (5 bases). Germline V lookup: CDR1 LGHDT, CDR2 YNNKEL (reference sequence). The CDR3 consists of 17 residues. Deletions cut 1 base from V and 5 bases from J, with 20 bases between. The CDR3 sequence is CASSQGLVGAGGETQYF. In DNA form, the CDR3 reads TGTGCCAGCAGCCAAGGGCTAGTTGGGGCCGGTGGGGAGACCCAGTACTTC.

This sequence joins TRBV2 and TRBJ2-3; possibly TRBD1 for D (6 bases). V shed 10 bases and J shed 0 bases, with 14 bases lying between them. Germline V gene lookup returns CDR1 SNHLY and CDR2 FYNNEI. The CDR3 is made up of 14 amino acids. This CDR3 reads CANSEDRSTDTQYF. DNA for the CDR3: TGTGCCAACTCGGAGGACAGAAGCACAGATACGCAGTATTTT.

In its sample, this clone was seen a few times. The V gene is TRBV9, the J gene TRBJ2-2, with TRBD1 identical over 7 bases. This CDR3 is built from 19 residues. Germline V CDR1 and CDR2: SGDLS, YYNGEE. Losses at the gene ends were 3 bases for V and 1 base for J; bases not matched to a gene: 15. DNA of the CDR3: TGTGCCAGCAGCGCCCCATCGGGACAGCCCGCCGAGAACACCGGGGAGCTGTTTTTT. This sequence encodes CASSAPSGQPAENTGELFF.

The CDR3 DNA follows: TGTGCCAGCAGCCAAGAAGGGGTCAGGGGCTCAGCTAACTATGGCTACACCTTC. This gives the protein CASSQEGVRGSANYGYTF. J is TRBJ1-2 and V is TRBV3-1 (or the pseudogene TRBV3-2), with D perhaps matching TRBD1 (6 bases). Germline loops: CDR1 LGHDT, CDR2 YNNKEL (reference sequence). Trimming removed 0 bases from V and 0 bases from J, with 17 bases in between. The CDR3 has 18 residues.

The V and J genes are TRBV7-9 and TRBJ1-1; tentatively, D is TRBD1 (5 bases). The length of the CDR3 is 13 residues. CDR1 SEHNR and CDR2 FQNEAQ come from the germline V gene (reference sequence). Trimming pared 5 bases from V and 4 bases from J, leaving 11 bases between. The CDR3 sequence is CASSPGGATEAFF. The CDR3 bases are TGTGCCAGCAGCCCAGGCGGGGCCACTGAAGCTTTCTTT. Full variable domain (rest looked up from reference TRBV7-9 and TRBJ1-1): DTGVSQNPRHKITKRGQNVTFRCDPISEHNRLYWYRQTLGQGPEFLTYFQNEAQLEKSRLLSDRFSAERPKGSFSTLEIQRTEQGDSAMYLCASSPGGATEAFFGQGTRLTVV.

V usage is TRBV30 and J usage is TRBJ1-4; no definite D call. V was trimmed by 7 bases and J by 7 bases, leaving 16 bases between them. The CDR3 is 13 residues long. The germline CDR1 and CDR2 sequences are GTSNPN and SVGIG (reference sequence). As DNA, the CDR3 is TGTGCCTCCTTATCAGCGGTCGGTGAAAAACTGTTTTTT. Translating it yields CASLSAVGEKLFF.

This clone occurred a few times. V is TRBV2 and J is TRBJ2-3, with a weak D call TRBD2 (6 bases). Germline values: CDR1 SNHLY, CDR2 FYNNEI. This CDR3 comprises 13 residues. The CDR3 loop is CAPRGGSTDTQYF. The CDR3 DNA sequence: TGTGCGCCCCGGGGAGGTAGCACAGATACGCAGTATTTT.

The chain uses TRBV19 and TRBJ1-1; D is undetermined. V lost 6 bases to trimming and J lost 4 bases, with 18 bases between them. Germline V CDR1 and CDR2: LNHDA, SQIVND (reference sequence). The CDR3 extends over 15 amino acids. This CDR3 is CASRSYSGSGTEAFF. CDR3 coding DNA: TGTGCCAGTAGATCCTACAGCGGCTCGGGCACTGAAGCTTTCTTT.

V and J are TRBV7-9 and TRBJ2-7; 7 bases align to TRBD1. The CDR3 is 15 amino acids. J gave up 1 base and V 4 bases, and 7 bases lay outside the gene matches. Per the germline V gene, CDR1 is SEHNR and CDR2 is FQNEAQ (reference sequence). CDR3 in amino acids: CASSSGTVFSYEQYF. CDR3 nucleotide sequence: TGTGCCAGCAGCTCTGGGACAGTTTTTTCCTACGAGCAGTACTTC.